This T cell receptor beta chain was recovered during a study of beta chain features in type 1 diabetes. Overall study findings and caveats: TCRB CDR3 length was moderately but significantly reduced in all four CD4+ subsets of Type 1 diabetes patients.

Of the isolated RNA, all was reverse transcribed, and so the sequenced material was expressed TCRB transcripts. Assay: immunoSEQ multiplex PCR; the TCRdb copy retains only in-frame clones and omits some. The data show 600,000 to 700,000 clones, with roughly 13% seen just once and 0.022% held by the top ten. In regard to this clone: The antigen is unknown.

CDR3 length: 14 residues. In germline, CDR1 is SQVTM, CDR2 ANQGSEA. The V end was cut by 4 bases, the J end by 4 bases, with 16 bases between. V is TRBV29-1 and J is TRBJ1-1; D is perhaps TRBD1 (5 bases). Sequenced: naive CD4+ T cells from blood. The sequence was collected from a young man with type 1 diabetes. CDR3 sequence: CSVVLQGRVTEAFF. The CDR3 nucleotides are TGCAGCGTTGTGTTGCAGGGAAGAGTCACTGAAGCTTTCTTT.